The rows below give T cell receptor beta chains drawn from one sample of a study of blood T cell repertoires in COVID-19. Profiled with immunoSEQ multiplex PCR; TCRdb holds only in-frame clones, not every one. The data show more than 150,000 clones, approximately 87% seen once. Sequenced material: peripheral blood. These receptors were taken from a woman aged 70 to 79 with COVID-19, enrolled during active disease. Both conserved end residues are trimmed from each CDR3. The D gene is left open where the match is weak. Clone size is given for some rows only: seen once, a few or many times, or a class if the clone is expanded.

CDR3: ASSSRDRKNTGELF
D: TRBD1
size: -
V: TRBV11-2
J: TRBJ2-2

CDR3: ASITLRGSSGRNIYEQY
D: TRBD2
size: -
V: TRBV28
J: TRBJ2-7

CDR3: ASSLGARDRGNMETQY
D: TRBD1
size: -
V: TRBV7-7
J: TRBJ2-5

CDR3: ATSRGDNANEKLF
D: -
size: -
V: TRBV15
J: TRBJ1-4

CDR3: ATKGQGVNQPQH
D: TRBD1
size: -
V: TRBV6-6
J: TRBJ1-5

CDR3: ARKPQGAVEQY
D: TRBD1
size: -
V: TRBV30
J: TRBJ2-7

CDR3: ASTRTSKDEQY
D: TRBD2
size: few
V: TRBV12-3/TRBV12-4
J: TRBJ2-7

CDR3: ASSPAGGDQPQH
D: -
size: few
V: TRBV18
J: TRBJ1-5

CDR3: ASSQGRGGDRETQY
D: -
size: -
V: TRBV4-1
J: TRBJ2-5

CDR3: ASSDLHTGTAEAF
D: -
size: -
V: TRBV6-1
J: TRBJ1-1

CDR3: ASSFTGQGGETQY
D: TRBD1
size: -
V: TRBV7-9
J: TRBJ2-5

CDR3: AIRASGSYEQY
D: TRBD2
size: -
V: TRBV10-3
J: TRBJ2-7

CDR3: ASSFQGRYYGYT
D: -
size: -
V: TRBV28
J: TRBJ1-2

CDR3: ASSPTAPFGNQPQH
D: -
size: few
V: TRBV18
J: TRBJ1-5

CDR3: ASSPITGDTQY
D: -
size: once
V: TRBV7-3
J: TRBJ2-3

CDR3: ASSSGGREGRFYNEQF
D: TRBD2
size: -
V: TRBV11-3
J: TRBJ2-1

CDR3: ASAPSLRRGYEQY
D: -
size: few
V: TRBV5-6
J: TRBJ2-7

CDR3: ASSKTGGSGRNTEAF
D: TRBD1
size: -
V: TRBV18
J: TRBJ1-1

CDR3: ASSPRTAPSYEQY
D: -
size: -
V: TRBV4-2
J: TRBJ2-7

CDR3: ASSILTGAEQPQH
D: TRBD1
size: -
V: TRBV19
J: TRBJ1-5

CDR3: ASSQVYGGGSPNEQF
D: TRBD2
size: few
V: TRBV4-2
J: TRBJ2-1

CDR3: ASSSQKGQMTGANVLT
D: -
size: -
V: TRBV11-2
J: TRBJ2-6

CDR3: AWNGAPGQPQH
D: -
size: -
V: TRBV30
J: TRBJ1-5

CDR3: ASSLSAGTDTQY
D: -
size: -
V: TRBV7-3
J: TRBJ2-3

CDR3: ASKRSRNQPQH
D: -
size: -
V: TRBV2
J: TRBJ1-5

CDR3: ASRSTGSATQY
D: TRBD1
size: -
V: TRBV5-1
J: TRBJ2-5

CDR3: ASSLDALGGYNEQF
D: TRBD2
size: -
V: TRBV5-4
J: TRBJ2-1

CDR3: ASRVEVGYGYT
D: -
size: -
V: TRBV2
J: TRBJ1-2

CDR3: ASSLIRGGNTIY
D: -
size: -
V: TRBV11-2
J: TRBJ1-3

CDR3: AWSYGQGGTDTQY
D: TRBD1
size: -
V: TRBV30
J: TRBJ2-3

CDR3: AIRGAGPGTEAF
D: -
size: -
V: TRBV6-5
J: TRBJ1-1

CDR3: ASSLDETGAYNEQF
D: -
size: -
V: TRBV4-1
J: TRBJ2-1